This TCR beta chain was profiled in a study of vaccination and CD4 T cells after COVID-19. Study in general: Convalescent cases consisted of six males and four females, of whom two were Hispanic.

Scientists ran DNA taken from cultured CD4+ T cells through the Oncomine TCR Beta short-read assay for sequencing. Genomic DNA was taken out of cultured CD4+ T cells by extraction. TCRdb itself ran the PCR reads through MiXCR, one entry per CDR3 protein. Here the sample spans thousands of distinct CDR3 sequences, 41% being singletons. With regard to this clonotype: Its specificity is unknown.

Treatment given: roughly 10-day PBMC culture with coronavirus spike peptide pools or control peptides (ViraFEST assay). One should note that the unexposed donor's CD4+ T cells were collected before the COVID-19 pandemic (2011-2018). As cell numbers allowed, unexposed-donor CD4+ T cells faced SARS-CoV-2 S/N and four cold-coronavirus spikes. Germline loops: CDR1 ENHRY, CDR2 SYGVKD. The CDR3 is made up of 14 amino acids. V gave up 11 bases and J gave up 2 bases; unmatched junction bases: 9. The chain uses TRBV10-3 and TRBJ2-7, with TRBD2 matching 10 bases. The sample comprised CD4+ T cells from blood, cultured in vitro. The clonotype comes from a human donor in good health. In DNA, the CDR3 is TGTGCCGGCTCTAGCGGGGGCAAGACCTACGAGCAGTACTTC. Amino acid sequence: CAGSSGGKTYEQYF.